These 9 T cell receptor beta chains share one sample of origin, sequenced in a study of blood T cell repertoires in COVID-19. TCRdb keeps only in-frame clones here, not all; method: immunoSEQ multiplex PCR. The sample consists of approximately 140,000 clones, approximately 83% of them appearing once. The sample comprised peripheral blood. Receptors were obtained from a woman in her fifties or sixties with COVID-19, enrolled during active disease.

This clone was found once. The chain is built from TRBV19 and TRBJ2-2; 8 positions match TRBD2. CDR3 length: 14 residues. V lost 1 base to trimming and J lost 6 bases; unmatched junction nucleotides: 1. Germline CDR1 reads LNHDA; CDR2 reads SQIVND (reference sequence). The CDR3 DNA sequence: TGTGCCAGTAGTATAGGGACTAGCCCCGGGGAGCTGTTTTTT. Translated, it gives CASSIGTSPGELFF. Filled out from reference TRBV19 and TRBJ2-2, the complete variable domain reads DGGITQSPKYLFRKEGQNVTLSCEQNLNHDAMYWYRQDPGQGLRLIYYSQIVNDFQKGDIAEGYSVSREKKESFPLTVTSAQKNPTAFYLCASSIGTSPGELFFGEGSRLTVL.

The chain has TRBV5-6 and TRBJ1-4; 9 positions agree with TRBD1. J gave up 7 bases and V 4 bases, and 8 bases lay outside the gene matches. The CDR3 has 15 amino acids. CDR1 is SGHDT and CDR2 is YYEEEE in the germline V gene. The CDR3: CASSRGTGTFEKLFF. In nucleotides, the CDR3 is TGTGCCAGCAGCAGAGGGACAGGGACTTTTGAAAAACTGTTTTTT.

This clone was seen once. The CDR3, as DNA: TGCGCCAGCAGCCAAGGGGCATCCAATTACGAGCAGTACTTC. Translated: CASSQGASNYEQYF. J is TRBJ2-7 and V is TRBV4-3; the D is unclear. This CDR3 is built from 14 residues. V gave up 1 base and J gave up 4 bases, with 11 bases separating them. From germline, CDR1 is LGHNA and CDR2 YSLEER.

In DNA form, the CDR3 reads TGTGCCAGCAGCCATCTTGGCAGGGATAATGAAAAACTGTTTTTT. As protein: CASSHLGRDNEKLFF. The rearrangement joins TRBV3-1 (or the pseudogene TRBV3-2) to TRBJ1-4; possibly TRBD1 for D (5 bases). The CDR3 runs 15 residues. With 3 bases removed from V and 4 bases from J, the gap between germline ends came to 12 bases. Germline V gene lookup returns CDR1 LGHDT and CDR2 YNNKEL (reference sequence).

The chain joins TRBV7-9 to TRBJ2-7; D is possibly TRBD1 (6 bases). Germline V gene lookup returns CDR1 SEHNR and CDR2 FQNEAQ (reference sequence). Trimming shortened V by 8 bases and J by 4 bases, and 12 bases separated the two germline ends. CDR3 length: 12 amino acids. The CDR3: CASSTGFYEQYF. The CDR3 nucleotides read TGTGCCAGCTCCACAGGGTTTTACGAGCAGTACTTC.

This chain connects TRBV10-2 to TRBJ1-2; TRBD1 might be the D (6 bases). The CDR3 contains 13 residues. V lost 0 bases, J lost 8 bases, and 10 bases lay in between. The germline CDR1 and CDR2 sequences are WSHSY and SAAADI. For the CDR3, the DNA is TGCGCCAGCAGTGAGTCCTGGGGGCGAGGCTACACCTTC. This sequence encodes CASSESWGRGYTF.

The chain joins TRBV10-2 to TRBJ1-5, with D possibly TRBD1 on 6 matching bases. Trimming stripped 6 bases from V and 2 bases from J, with 11 bases between. This CDR3 spans 14 amino acids. CDR1 WSHSY and CDR2 SAAADI come from the germline V gene. This CDR3 reads CASRWGLGNQPQHF. CDR3 nucleotide sequence: TGCGCCAGCAGGTGGGGGCTCGGCAATCAGCCCCAGCATTTT.

CDR3 coding DNA: TGTGCCAGTAGTATGGGGACAGATTATGGCTACACCTTC. This translates into CASSMGTDYGYTF. The chain has TRBV19 and TRBJ1-2; 7 bases agree with TRBD1. With 3 bases clipped from V and 5 bases from J, the junction kept 3 bases outside the gene matches. CDR1 is LNHDA, CDR2 SQIVND, per germline (reference sequence). The CDR3 totals 13 residues.

The chain combines TRBV5-6 with TRBJ1-1; D possibly corresponds to TRBD1 (6 bases). Germline loops: CDR1 SGHDT, CDR2 YYEEEE. Between the trimmed V and J ends, which lost 4 bases and 1 base, there was a span of 14 bases. The CDR3 is made up of 15 amino acids. In DNA, the CDR3 is TGTGCCAGCAGCCGACAGGCTACATGGAACACTGAAGCTTTCTTT. It yields the protein CASSRQATWNTEAFF.